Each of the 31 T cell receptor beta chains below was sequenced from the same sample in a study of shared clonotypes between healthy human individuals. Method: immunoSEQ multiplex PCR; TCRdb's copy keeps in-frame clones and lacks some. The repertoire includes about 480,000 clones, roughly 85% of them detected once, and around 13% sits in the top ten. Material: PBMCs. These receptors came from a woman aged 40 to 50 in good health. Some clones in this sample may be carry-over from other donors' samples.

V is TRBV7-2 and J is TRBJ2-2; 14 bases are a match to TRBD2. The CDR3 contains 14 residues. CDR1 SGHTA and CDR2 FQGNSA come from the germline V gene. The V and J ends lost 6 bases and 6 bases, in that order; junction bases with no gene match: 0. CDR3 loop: CASRGLAGAGELFF. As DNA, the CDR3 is TGTGCCAGCAGGGGACTAGCGGGAGCCGGGGAGCTGTTTTTT.

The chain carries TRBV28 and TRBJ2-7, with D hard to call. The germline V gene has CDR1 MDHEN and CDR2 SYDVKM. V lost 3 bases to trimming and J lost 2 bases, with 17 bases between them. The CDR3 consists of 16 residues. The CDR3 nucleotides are TGTGCCAGCAGTTTCGTGGCCGGCGGCCCAACCTACGAGCAGTACTTC. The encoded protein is CASSFVAGGPTYEQYF.

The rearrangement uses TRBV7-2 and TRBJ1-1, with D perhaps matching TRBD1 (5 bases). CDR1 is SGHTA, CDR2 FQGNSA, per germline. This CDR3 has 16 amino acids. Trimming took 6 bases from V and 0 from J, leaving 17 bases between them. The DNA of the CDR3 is TGTGCCAGCAGGAACGGGGCCTCACACATGAACACTGAAGCTTTCTTT. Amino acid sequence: CASRNGASHMNTEAFF.

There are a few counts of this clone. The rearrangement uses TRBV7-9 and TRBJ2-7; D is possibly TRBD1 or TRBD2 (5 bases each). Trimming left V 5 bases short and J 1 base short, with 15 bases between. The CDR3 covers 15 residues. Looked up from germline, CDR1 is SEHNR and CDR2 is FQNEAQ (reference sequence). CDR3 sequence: CASSKAGDGSYEQYF. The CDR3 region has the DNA TGTGCCAGCAGCAAAGCCGGGGACGGATCCTACGAGCAGTACTTC.

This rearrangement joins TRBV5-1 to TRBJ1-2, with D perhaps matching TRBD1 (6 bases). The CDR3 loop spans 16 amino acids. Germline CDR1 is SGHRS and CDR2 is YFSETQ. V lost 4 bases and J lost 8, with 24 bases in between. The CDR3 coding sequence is TGCGCCAGCAGCCCGGAACCGGGACACAATCTATGGGGCTACACCTTC. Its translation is CASSPEPGHNLWGYTF.

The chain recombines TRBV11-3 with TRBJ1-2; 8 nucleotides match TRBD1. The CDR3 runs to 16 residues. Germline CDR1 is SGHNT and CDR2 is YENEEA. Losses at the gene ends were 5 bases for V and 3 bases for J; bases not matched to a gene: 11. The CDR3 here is CASSPRDRWDYYGYTF. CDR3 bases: TGTGCCAGCAGCCCTAGGGACAGGTGGGACTACTATGGCTACACCTTC.

CDR3 residues: CASSEVAGGGGTDTQYF. The CDR3 coding sequence is TGTGCCAGCAGTGAAGTAGCGGGAGGCGGGGGCACAGATACGCAGTATTTT. The chain joins TRBV6-4 to TRBJ2-3, with TRBD2 matching 10 bases. The germline CDR1 and CDR2 sequences are MRHNA and SNTAGT. Trimming removed 3 bases from V and 1 base from J; junction bases left unmatched: 7. The CDR3 loop spans 17 amino acids.

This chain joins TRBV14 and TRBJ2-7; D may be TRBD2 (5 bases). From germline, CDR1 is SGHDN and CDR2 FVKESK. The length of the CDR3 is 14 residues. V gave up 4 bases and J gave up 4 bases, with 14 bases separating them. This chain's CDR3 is CASSREGRRYEQYF. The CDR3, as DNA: TGTGCCAGCAGCCGAGAGGGCAGGCGGTACGAGCAGTACTTC.

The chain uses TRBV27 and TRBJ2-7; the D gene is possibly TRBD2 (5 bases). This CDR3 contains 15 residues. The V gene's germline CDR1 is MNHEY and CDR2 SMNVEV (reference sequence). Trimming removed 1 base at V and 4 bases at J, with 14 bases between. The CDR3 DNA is TGTGCCAGCAGTTTATTTTCCAGAGGGCATTACGAGCAGTACTTC. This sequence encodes CASSLFSRGHYEQYF.

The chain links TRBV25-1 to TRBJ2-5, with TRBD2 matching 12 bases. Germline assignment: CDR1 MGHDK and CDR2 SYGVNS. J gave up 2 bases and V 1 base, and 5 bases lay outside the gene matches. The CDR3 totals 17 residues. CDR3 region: CASSESRTSGAQETQYF. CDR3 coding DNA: TGTGCCAGCAGTGAATCACGGACTAGCGGGGCACAAGAGACCCAGTACTTC.

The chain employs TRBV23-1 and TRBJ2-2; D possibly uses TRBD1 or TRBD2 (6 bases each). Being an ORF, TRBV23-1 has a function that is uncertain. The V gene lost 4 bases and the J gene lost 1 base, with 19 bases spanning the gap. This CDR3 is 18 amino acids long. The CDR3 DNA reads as TGCGCCAGCAGTCCTCCGACGGTGGGGGGCTTGAACACCGGGGAGCTGTTTTTT. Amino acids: CASSPPTVGGLNTGELFF.

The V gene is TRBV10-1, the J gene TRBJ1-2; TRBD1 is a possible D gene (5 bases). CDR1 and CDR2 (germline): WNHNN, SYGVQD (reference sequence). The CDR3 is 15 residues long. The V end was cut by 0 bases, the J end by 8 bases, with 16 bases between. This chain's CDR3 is CASSESRDGLLGYTF. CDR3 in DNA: TGCGCCAGCAGTGAGTCTCGGGACGGACTATTGGGCTACACCTTC.

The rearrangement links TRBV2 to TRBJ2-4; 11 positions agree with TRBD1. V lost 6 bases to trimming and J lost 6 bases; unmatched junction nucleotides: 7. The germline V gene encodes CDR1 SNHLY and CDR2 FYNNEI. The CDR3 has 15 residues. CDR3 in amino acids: CASSGPDRGRNIQYF. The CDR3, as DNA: TGTGCCAGCAGCGGGCCGGACAGGGGGCGAAACATTCAGTACTTC.

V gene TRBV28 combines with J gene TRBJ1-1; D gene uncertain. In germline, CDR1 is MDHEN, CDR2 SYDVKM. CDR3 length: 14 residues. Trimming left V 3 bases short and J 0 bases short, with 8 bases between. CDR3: CASSFRRMNTEAFF. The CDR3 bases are TGTGCCAGCAGTTTTCGCAGGATGAACACTGAAGCTTTCTTT.

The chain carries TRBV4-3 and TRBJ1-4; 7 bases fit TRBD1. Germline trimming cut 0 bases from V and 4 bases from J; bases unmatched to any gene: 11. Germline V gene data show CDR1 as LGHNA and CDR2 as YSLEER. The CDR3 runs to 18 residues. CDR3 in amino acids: CASSQEVRGVGHNEKLFF. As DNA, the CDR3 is TGCGCCAGCAGCCAAGAGGTCAGGGGGGTCGGCCATAATGAAAAACTGTTTTTT.

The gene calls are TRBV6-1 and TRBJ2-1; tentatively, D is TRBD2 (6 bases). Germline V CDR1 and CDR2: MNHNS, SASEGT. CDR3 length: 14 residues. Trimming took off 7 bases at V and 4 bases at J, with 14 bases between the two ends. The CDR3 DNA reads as TGTGCCAGCAACCCCTCCGGACTATACAATGAGCAGTTCTTC. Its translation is CASNPSGLYNEQFF.

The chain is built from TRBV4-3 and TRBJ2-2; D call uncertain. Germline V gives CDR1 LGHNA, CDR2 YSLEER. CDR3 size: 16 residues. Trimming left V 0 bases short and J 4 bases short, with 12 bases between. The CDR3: CASSQDGRLTTGELFF. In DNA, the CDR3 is TGCGCCAGCAGCCAAGATGGGCGCCTCACCACCGGGGAGCTGTTTTTT.

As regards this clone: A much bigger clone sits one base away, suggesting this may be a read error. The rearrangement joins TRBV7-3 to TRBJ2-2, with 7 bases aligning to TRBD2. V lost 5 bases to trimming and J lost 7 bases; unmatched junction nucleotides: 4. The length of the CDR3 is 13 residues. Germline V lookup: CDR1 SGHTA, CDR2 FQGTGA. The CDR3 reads CASSGGRGGELFF. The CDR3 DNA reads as TGTGCCAGCAGCGGGGGGAGGGGCGGGGAGCTGTTTTTT.

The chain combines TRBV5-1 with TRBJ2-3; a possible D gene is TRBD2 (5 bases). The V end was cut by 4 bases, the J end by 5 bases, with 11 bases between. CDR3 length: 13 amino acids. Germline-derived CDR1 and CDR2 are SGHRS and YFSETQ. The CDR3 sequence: CASSPRSGDTQYF. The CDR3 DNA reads TGCGCCAGCAGCCCGAGGAGCGGAGATACGCAGTATTTT.

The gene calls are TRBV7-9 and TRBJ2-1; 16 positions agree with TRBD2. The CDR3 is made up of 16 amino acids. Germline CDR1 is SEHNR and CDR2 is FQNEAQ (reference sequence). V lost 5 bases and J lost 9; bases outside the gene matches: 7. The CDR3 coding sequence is TGTGCCAGCAGCAATCCGGGACTAGCGGGAGGGGCTGAGCAGTTCTTC. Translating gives CASSNPGLAGGAEQFF.

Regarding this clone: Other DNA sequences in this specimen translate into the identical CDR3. CDR3 bases: TGTGCCAGCAGCGCCGGACTAGCCCGGGAGACCCAGTACTTC. It codes for CASSAGLARETQYF. The chain joins TRBV9 to TRBJ2-5, with 8 positions matching TRBD2. CDR3 size: 14 residues. V shed 3 bases and J 5 bases; nucleotides not matched to a gene: 6. In germline, CDR1 is SGDLS, CDR2 YYNGEE.

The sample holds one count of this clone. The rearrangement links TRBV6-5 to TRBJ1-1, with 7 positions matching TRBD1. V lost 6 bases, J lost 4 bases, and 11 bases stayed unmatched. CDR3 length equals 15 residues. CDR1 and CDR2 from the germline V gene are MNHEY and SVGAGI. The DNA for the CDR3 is TGTGCCAGCAGCGAGCCACAGGGGCGAGTCACTGAAGCTTTCTTT. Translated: CASSEPQGRVTEAFF.

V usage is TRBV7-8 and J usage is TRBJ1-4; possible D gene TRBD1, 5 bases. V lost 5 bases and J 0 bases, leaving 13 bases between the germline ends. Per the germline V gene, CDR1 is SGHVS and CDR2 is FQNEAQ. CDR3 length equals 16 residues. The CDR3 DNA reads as TGTGCCAGCAGCACTCCTTTGACAGCAACTAATGAAAAACTGTTTTTT. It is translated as CASSTPLTATNEKLFF. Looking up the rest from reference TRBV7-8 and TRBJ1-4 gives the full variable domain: GAGVSQSPRYKVAKRGQDVALRCDPISGHVSLFWYQQALGQGPEFLTYFQNEAQLDKSGLPSDRFFAERPEGSVSTLKIQRTQQEDSAVYLCASSTPLTATNEKLFFGSGTQLSVL.

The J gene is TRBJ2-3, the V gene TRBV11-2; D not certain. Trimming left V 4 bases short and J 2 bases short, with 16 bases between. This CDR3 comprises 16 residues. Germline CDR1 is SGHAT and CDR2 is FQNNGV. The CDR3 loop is CASSSQPGWPTDTQYF. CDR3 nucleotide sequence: TGTGCCAGCAGCTCCCAGCCGGGCTGGCCCACAGATACGCAGTATTTT.

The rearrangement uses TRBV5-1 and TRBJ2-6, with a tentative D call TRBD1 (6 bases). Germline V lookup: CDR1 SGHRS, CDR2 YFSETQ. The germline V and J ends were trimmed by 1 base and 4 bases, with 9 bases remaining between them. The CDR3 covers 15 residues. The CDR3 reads CASSLRGNGANVLTF. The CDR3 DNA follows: TGCGCCAGCAGCTTGAGGGGGAACGGGGCCAACGTCCTGACTTTC.

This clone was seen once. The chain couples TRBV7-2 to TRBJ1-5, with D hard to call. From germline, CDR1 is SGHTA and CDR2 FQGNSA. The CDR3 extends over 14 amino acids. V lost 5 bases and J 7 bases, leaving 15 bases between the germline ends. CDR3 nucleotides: TGTGCCAGCAGCCCGCGTGGACGGGAGCAGCCCCAGCATTTT. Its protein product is CASSPRGREQPQHF.

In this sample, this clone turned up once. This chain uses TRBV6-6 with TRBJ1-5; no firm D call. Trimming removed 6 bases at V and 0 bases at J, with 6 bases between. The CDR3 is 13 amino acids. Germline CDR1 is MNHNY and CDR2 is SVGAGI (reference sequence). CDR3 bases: TGTGCCAGCAGACGGGATAGCAATCAGCCCCAGCATTTT. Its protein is CASRRDSNQPQHF.

Here the CDR3 DNA reads TGCGCCAGCAGTCAAACCCAGGGGGCGTACTACTACGAGCAGTACTTC. Translated: CASSQTQGAYYYEQYF. The chain has TRBV23-1 and TRBJ2-7, with 8 bases identical to TRBD1. TRBV23-1 is an ORF; its function is uncertain. Trimming removed 2 bases from V and 3 bases from J; junction bases left unmatched: 9. This CDR3 is built from 16 residues.

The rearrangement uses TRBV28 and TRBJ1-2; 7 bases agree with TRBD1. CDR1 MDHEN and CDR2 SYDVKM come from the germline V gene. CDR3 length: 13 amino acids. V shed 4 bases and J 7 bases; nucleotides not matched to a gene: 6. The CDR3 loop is CASSYLTGFGYTF. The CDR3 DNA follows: TGTGCCAGCAGTTACCTGACAGGGTTTGGCTACACCTTC.

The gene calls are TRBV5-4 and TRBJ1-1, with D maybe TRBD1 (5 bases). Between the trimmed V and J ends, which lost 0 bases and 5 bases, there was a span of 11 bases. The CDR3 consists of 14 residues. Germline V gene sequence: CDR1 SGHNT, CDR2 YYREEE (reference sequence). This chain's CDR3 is CASSLGGAGTEAFF. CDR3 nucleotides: TGTGCCAGCAGCTTGGGTGGGGCCGGGACTGAAGCTTTCTTT.

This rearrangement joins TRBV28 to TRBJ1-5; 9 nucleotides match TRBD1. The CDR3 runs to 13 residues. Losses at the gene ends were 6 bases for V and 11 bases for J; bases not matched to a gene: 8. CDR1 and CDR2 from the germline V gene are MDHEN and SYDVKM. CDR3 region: CASSLDRGLAQHF. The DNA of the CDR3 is TGTGCCAGCAGCCTAGACAGGGGGTTAGCCCAGCATTTT.